This T cell receptor beta chain is from a study of blood T cell repertoires in COVID-19. Study-level background: Samples representing acute and convalescent COVID-19 were sourced from the United States, Italy and Spain. PBMCs, B-cell-depleted T cells, or T cells were the source of the cDNA or gDNA that made up the material.

CDR1 and CDR2 (germline): MGHRA, YSYEKL. The V end lost 1 base, the J end lost 1 base, and 13 bases lay between the germline ends. There are 16 residues in the CDR3. Authors' data handling: Counts of nucleated cells, estimated from reference gene primer amplification, were obtained. Sequencing used immunoSEQ multiplex PCR; TCRdb keeps in-frame clones, though not all of them. V, J and clone size reflect that table, while D and trimming were determined from the DNA. This table has approximately 210,000 clones, approximately 86% appearing once. Sequencing was carried out using peripheral blood. This rearrangement joins TRBV4-1 to TRBJ2-5; perhaps TRBD1 as D (8 bases). This sequence was found in a man aged 35 to 55 with acute or convalescent COVID-19. CDR3 protein: CASSQGAGQAQETQYF. In DNA form, the CDR3 reads TGCGCCAGCAGCCAAGGAGCGGGACAGGCCCAAGAGACCCAGTACTTC.